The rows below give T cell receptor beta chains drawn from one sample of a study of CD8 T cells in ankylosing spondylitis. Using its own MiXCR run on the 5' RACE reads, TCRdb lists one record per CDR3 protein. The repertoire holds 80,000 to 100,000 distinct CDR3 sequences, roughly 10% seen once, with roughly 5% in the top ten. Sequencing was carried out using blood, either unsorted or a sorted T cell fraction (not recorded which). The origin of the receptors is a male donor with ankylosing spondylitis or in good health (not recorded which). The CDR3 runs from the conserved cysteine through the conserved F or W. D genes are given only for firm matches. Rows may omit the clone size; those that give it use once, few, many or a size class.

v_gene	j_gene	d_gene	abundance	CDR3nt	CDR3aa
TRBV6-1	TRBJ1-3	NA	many	TGTGCCAGCAGTGAAGCCTGGGGGCCTTACCACTCTGGAAACACCATATATTTT	CASSEAWGPYHSGNTIYF
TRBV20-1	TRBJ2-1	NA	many	TGCAGTGTGCCGACTTCCTACAATGAGCAGTTCTTC	CSVPTSYNEQFF
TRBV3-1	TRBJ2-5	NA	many	TGTGCCAGCAGCCAAGGGAGGGGAGAAGTAGAGACCCAGTACTTC	CASSQGRGEVETQYF
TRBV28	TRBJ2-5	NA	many	TGTGCCAGCACATCGCTAGGTGTGGAGACCCAGTACTTC	CASTSLGVETQYF
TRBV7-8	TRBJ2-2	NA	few	TGTGCCAGCAGGAGGTCCGCCGGGGAGCTGTTTTTT	CASRRSAGELFF
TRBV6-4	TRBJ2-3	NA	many	TGTGCCAGCAGTGACAAAAACACAGATACGCAGTATTTT	CASSDKNTDTQYF
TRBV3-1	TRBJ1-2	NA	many	TGTGCCAGCAGCCAAGATGGCAGCAGGGGTTATGGCTACACCTTC	CASSQDGSRGYGYTF
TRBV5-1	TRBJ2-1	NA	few	TGCGCCAGCAGCTTAGAGAGCTCCTACAATGAGCAGTTCTTC	CASSLESSYNEQFF
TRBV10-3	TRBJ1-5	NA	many	TGTGCCATCAGTGAGTCAAACCCAGGGGACCAGCCCCAGCATTTT	CAISESNPGDQPQHF
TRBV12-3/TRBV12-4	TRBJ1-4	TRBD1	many	TGTGCCAGCAGGGTACAGGGGAAAAATGAAAAACTGTTTTTT	CASRVQGKNEKLFF
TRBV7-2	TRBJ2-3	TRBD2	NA	TGTGCCAGCAGCTTAAACCCCAGCGGGGGGGCAGATACGCAGTATTTT	CASSLNPSGGADTQYF
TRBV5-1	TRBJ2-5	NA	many	TGCGCCAGCAGCTTGGAGCACCTGCTCCAGGCCCAAGAGACCCAGTACTTC	CASSLEHLLQAQETQYF
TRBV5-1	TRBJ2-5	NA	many	TGCGCCAGCAGCTTGGGGATGGAGACCCAGTACTTC	CASSLGMETQYF
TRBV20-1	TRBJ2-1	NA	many	TGCAGTGCTAGAGACAGGGTTAGGTACAATGAGCAGTTCTTC	CSARDRVRYNEQFF
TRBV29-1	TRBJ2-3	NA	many	TGCAGCGTTGAGGACCAGGCGGGGCCTAGCACAGATACGCAGTATTTT	CSVEDQAGPSTDTQYF
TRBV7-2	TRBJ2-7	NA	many	TGTGCCAGCAGCGAAATTCCGGGACACCCGTCCTACGAGCAGTACTTC	CASSEIPGHPSYEQYF
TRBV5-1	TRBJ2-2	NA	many	TGCGCCAGCAGCGAACTCTACACCGGGGAGCTGTTTTTT	CASSELYTGELFF
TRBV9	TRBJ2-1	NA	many	TGTGCCAGCAGCGTGAACAATGAGCAGTTCTTC	CASSVNNEQFF
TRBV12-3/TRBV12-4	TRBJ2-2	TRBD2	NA	TGTGCCAGCAGAGGAATGCCTCCGCGGGGGGAGTACACCGGGGAGCTGTTTTTT	CASRGMPPRGEYTGELFF
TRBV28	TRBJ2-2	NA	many	TGTGCCAGCAGTTTAAGTGGAGGCTTAGGAACCGGGGAGCTGTTTTTT	CASSLSGGLGTGELFF
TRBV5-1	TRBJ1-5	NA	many	TGCGCCAGCAGCTTGGCCAGCGGCAATCAGCCCCAGCATTTT	CASSLASGNQPQHF
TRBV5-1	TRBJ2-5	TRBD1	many	TGCGCCAGCGCGGGACAGGGAGAGACCCAGTACTTC	CASAGQGETQYF
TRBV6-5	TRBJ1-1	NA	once	TGTGCCAGCAGTTACGAGGGGCTGAACACTGAAGCTTTCTTT	CASSYEGLNTEAFF
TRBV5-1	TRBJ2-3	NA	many	TGCGCCAGCAGCTTGGTCTGGGTGGCCGCAGGGAGCGCAGATACGCAGTATTTT	CASSLVWVAAGSADTQYF
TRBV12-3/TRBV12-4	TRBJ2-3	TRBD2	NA	TGTGCCAGCAGTCCACTAGCGGGGGGGCGGGATACGCAGTATTTT	CASSPLAGGRDTQYF
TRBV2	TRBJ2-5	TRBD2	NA	TGTGCCAGCAGTCCGACTAGCGGGGGGCGAGGGACCCAGTACTTC	CASSPTSGGRGTQYF
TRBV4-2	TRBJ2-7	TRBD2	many	TGTGCCAGCAGCCAAAGAGCGGGGAGCTCCTACGAGCAGTACTTC	CASSQRAGSSYEQYF
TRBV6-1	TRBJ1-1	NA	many	TGTGCCAGCAACCCCCCGGGGTTGAACACTGAAGCTTTCTTT	CASNPPGLNTEAFF
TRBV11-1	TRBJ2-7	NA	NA	TGTGCCAGCAGCTTAGCACCCCTTGCCCTACTGAGCTCCTACGAGCAGTACTTC	CASSLAPLALLSSYEQYF
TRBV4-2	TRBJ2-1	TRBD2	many	TGTGCCAGCAGCCAAGATCCGCTAGCGGGGGGACCCTTCAATGAGCAGTTCTTC	CASSQDPLAGGPFNEQFF
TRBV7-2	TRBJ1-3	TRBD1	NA	TGTGCCAGCAGCTCCACAGGGGATGGAAACACCATATATTTT	CASSSTGDGNTIYF
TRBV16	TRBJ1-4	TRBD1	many	TGTGCCAGCAGCCGCGCCGGGACAGTAAATGAAAAACTGTTTTTT	CASSRAGTVNEKLFF
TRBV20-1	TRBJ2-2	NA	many	TGCAGTGCCTCACTAGGAACCGGGGAGCTGTTTTTT	CSASLGTGELFF
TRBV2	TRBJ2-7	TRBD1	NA	TGTGCCAGCATTATGGACAGGGTCGCCGAGCAGTACTTC	CASIMDRVAEQYF
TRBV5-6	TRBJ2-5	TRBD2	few	TGTGCCAGCAGCTCCCCTTTGGAAGCGGGGGGGCAAGAGACCCAGTACTTC	CASSSPLEAGGQETQYF
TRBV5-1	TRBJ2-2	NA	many	TGCGCCAGCAGCTTCTTCGGAATGAACACCGGGGAGCTGTTTTTT	CASSFFGMNTGELFF
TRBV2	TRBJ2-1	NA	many	TGTGCCAGCACCATCAAAGGAAAATCCTACAATGAGCAGTTCTTC	CASTIKGKSYNEQFF
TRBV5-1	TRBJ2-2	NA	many	TGCGCCAGCAGCTTGCAGGGGACGAACACCGGGGAGCTGTTTTTT	CASSLQGTNTGELFF
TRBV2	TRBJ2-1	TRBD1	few	TGTGCCAGCCTCGACAGGGGGTCCTACAATGAGCAGTTCTTC	CASLDRGSYNEQFF
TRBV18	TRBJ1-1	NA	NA	TGTGCCAGCTCACCGGGTTTCTCCACAGCTTTCTTT	CASSPGFSTAFF
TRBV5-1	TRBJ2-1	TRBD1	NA	TGCGCCGGTCGGACAGGGGAAGAGAGTGAGCAGTTCTTC	CAGRTGEESEQFF
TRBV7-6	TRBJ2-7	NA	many	TGTGCCAGCAGCCTCACAGGGCGGGTATACGAGCAGTACTTC	CASSLTGRVYEQYF